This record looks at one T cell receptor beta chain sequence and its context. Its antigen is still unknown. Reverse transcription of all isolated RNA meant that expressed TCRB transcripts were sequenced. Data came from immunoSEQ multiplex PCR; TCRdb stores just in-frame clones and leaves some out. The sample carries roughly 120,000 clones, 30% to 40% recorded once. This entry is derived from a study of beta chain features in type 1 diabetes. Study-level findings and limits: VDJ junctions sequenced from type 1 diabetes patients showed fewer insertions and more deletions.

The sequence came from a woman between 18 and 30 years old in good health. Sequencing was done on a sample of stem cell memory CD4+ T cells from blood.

Written as DNA, the CDR3 is TGTGCCAGCAGTTACTTCGGCTCTGGGGCCAACGTCCTGACTTTC. Its translation is CASSYFGSGANVLTF. The chain joins TRBV6-5 to TRBJ2-6; D not certain. There are 15 residues in the CDR3. Deletions cut 1 base from V and 0 bases from J, with 4 bases between. The germline V gene encodes CDR1 MNHEY and CDR2 SVGAGI.